This TCR beta chain was found in a study of human T cells and chemical hapten exposure. About the research overall: Mainly, slight library volume differences in the pool made TCR yields vary. The study's findings and limits: Expanded TCRs grouped into significantly more large CDR3 similarity clusters than controls produced. More PT1 expanded TCRs went with higher patch test scores.

Via MiXCR, TCRdb re-called the RACE reads, giving one row per CDR3 protein. The sample consists of fewer than 95,000 distinct CDR3 sequences, approximately 9.9% of them appearing once. Time point noted: patch test 2, 6 weeks after DPC sensitization. Treatment indicated: therapeutic diphenylcyclopropenone sensitization with weekly scalp DPC. The drawing of blood occurred before each patch test was applied. The CDR3 runs 15 residues. Germline-derived CDR1 and CDR2 are SGHDN and FVKESK. Trimming cost V 0 bases and J 0 bases, with 8 bases left between them. This clonotype has ten or more counts. Its antigen is currently unknown.

Sequences were derived from whole blood, sampled in connection with sensitization to the hapten diphenylcyclopropenone (DPC). The V and J genes are TRBV14 and TRBJ2-5, with a tentative D call TRBD2 (5 bases). The sequence derives from a man aged 35 to 55 with alopecia areata. Some clones in this sample may be carry-over from other donors' samples. The CDR3 region has the DNA TGTGCCAGCAGCCAAGAACAGCGGAACCAAGAGACCCAGTACTTC. Protein sequence: CASSQEQRNQETQYF.